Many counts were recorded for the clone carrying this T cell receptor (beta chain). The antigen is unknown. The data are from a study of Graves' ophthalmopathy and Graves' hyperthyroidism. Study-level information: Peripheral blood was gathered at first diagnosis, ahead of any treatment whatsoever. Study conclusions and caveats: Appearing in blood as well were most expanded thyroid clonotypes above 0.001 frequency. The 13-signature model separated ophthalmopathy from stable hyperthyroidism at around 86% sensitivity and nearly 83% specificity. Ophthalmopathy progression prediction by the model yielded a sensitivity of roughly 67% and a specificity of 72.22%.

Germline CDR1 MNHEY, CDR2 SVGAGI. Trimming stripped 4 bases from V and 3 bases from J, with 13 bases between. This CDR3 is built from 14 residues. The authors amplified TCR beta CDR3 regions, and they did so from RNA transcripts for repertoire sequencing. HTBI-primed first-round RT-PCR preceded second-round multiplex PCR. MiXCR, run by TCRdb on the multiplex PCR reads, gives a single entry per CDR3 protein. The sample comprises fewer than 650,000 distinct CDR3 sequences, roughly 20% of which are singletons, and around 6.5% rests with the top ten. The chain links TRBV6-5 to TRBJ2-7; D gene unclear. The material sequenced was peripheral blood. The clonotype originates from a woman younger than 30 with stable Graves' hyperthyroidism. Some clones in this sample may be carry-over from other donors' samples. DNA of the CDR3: TGTGCCAGCAGTTTGTCCCTTGATAGCTACGAGCAGTACTTC. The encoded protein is CASSLSLDSYEQYF.